Below, 27 T cell receptor beta chains from the same sample are listed, as sequenced in a study of regulatory T cells in long-lasting Graves disease. Library construction for TCR beta used iRepertoire HTBI primers and Arm-PCR of CDR3 regions. Via MiXCR, TCRdb re-called the multiplex PCR reads, giving one row per CDR3 protein. The data show roughly 520,000 distinct CDR3 sequences, with 12% seen just once and roughly 8.2% held by the top ten. As to time point: newly diagnosed GD, antithyroid drugs for less than 3 months. PBMCs were the source of the RNA used for TCR sequencing. These sequences were also reported in another study, on T cells in Graves' hyperthyroidism and ophthalmopathy.

The sample was peripheral blood mononuclear cells (PBMCs), taken at new diagnosis, from a patient treated with antithyroid drugs. These TCRs come from a woman aged 25 to 39 with Graves disease.

This clonotype has at least ten counts. The CDR3 loop reads CASRSGGYSNQPQHF. The CDR3 bases are TGTGCCAGCCGCTCGGGGGGGTATAGCAATCAGCCCCAGCATTTT. This rearrangement joins TRBV27 to TRBJ1-5, with D perhaps matching TRBD1 (5 bases). Germline-derived CDR1 and CDR2 are MNHEY and SMNVEV (reference sequence). V was cut by 8 bases and J by 0 bases, with 14 bases left in between. The CDR3 is 15 amino acids.

Worth noting for this clonotype: This may arise from a read error, as a much more abundant clone is one base away. The V gene is TRBV12-3 or TRBV12-4, the J gene TRBJ2-1; 7 bases are shared with TRBD2. The CDR3 sequence is 15 residues long. In DNA, the CDR3 is TGTGCCAGCAGTTTAGGCCGGGGGGAATACAATGAGCAGTCCTTC. This encodes CASSLGRGEYNEQSF.

Worth noting for this clonotype: The junction departs from the called germline gene at one end, perhaps through a read error. In DNA form, the CDR3 reads TGTGCCATCAGTGAGTCGTACGGGAGACCTAGCGCTGGGGCCAACGTCCTGACCTTC. It specifies CAISESYGRPSAGANVLTF. The genes are TRBV10-3 and TRBJ2-6, with a possible D match to TRBD2 (6 bases). In germline, CDR1 is ENHRY, CDR2 SYGVKD. The CDR3 is 19 residues long.

This clonotype was seen ten or more times. The chain joins TRBV2 to TRBJ1-1, with D perhaps TRBD1 (6 bases). Trimming removed 7 bases from V and 2 bases from J, with 11 bases in between. The CDR3 has 13 amino acids. Germline values: CDR1 SNHLY, CDR2 FYNNEI. The CDR3 nucleotides read TGTGCCAGCATTACCAGGGGAAACACTGAAGCTTTCTTT. The encoded protein is CASITRGNTEAFF.

This clonotype was detected ten times or more. The rearrangement joins TRBV15 to TRBJ2-1, with 7 bases that match TRBD2. V was clipped by 1 base and J by 0 bases; unmatched bases: 9. CDR3 length: 18 amino acids. From germline, CDR1 is LNHNV and CDR2 YYDKDF (reference sequence). The CDR3 is CATSRAGSGGSSYNEQFF. Here the CDR3 DNA reads TGTGCCACCAGCAGAGCCGGAAGCGGCGGGAGCTCCTACAATGAGCAGTTCTTC.

At least ten counts were recorded for this clonotype. The chain couples TRBV12-5 to TRBJ2-2; D remains unclear. The CDR3 loop spans 13 amino acids. CDR1 is LGHNT, CDR2 FRNRAP, per germline. V was trimmed by 5 bases and J by 0 bases, leaving 4 bases between them. CDR3 sequence (DNA): TGTGCTAGTGGTGACGCGAACACCGGGGAGCTGTTTTTT. It translates to CASGDANTGELFF.

This clonotype was found many times. CDR3 coding DNA: TGTGCCAGCAGTTTTTGGGGGCGCGGGAACGCCTACGAGCAGTACTTC. Translation gives CASSFWGRGNAYEQYF. The chain joins TRBV27 to TRBJ2-7; D may correspond to TRBD1 or TRBD2 (6 bases each). Trimming cost V 3 bases and J 2 bases, with 17 bases left between them. Germline V gives CDR1 MNHEY, CDR2 SMNVEV (reference sequence). The CDR3 is 16 residues long.

This clonotype was seen repeatedly, ten times or more. The V gene is TRBV19, the J gene TRBJ1-1; D not resolved. CDR3 length equals 14 residues. Trimming stripped 3 bases from V and 0 bases from J, with 8 bases between. CDR1 is LNHDA and CDR2 is SQIVND in the germline V gene (reference sequence). CDR3 DNA sequence: TGTGCCAGTAGTATTAGCCCGATGAACACTGAAGCTTTCTTT. As protein: CASSISPMNTEAFF.

This clonotype was counted many times. The rearrangement uses TRBV28 and TRBJ2-1, with D perhaps matching TRBD2 (5 bases). The V and J ends lost 4 bases and 2 bases respectively, with 9 bases between them. This CDR3 is built from 14 residues. CDR1 and CDR2 from the germline V gene are MDHEN and SYDVKM. The chain's CDR3 is CASSSAAPYNEQFF. DNA for the CDR3: TGTGCCAGCAGTTCAGCGGCACCCTACAATGAGCAGTTCTTC.

A few counts support this clonotype. Being one base from a much bigger clone, this may be a read error. CDR3 protein: CASRRGAWMNTEAFF. The CDR3, as DNA: TGTGCCAGCAGGCGGGGGGCCTGGATGAACACTGAAGCTTTCTTT. This chain joins TRBV2 and TRBJ1-1; D may be TRBD1 (6 bases). Per germline, CDR1 SNHLY and CDR2 FYNNEI. V was pared by 6 bases and J by 0 bases, with 14 bases between. The CDR3 extends over 15 amino acids.

This clonotype was detected many times. This chain uses TRBV12-3 or TRBV12-4 with TRBJ2-1; a weak D match, TRBD2 (6 bases). The CDR3 loop spans 16 amino acids. V gave up 5 bases and J gave up 4 bases, with 18 bases separating them. The CDR3 sequence: CASSLGLSIGYNEQFF. The CDR3 region has the DNA TGTGCCAGCAGTCTGGGACTTTCTATTGGGTACAATGAGCAGTTCTTC.

Only a few counts were recorded for this clonotype. A junction end diverges from the germline sequence, so it may reflect a read error. The chain carries TRBV28 and TRBJ2-4, with 12 bases that match TRBD1. The CDR3 is made up of 15 amino acids. Germline V gives CDR1 MDHEN, CDR2 SYDVKM. CDR3 residues: CASSLTGTGGAGVDF. The CDR3 region has the DNA TGTGCCAGCAGTCTAACCGGGACAGGGGGCGCAGGGGTGGACTTC. The complete variable domain, with remaining parts taken from reference TRBV28 and TRBJ2-4, reads DVKVTQSSRYLVKRTGEKVFLECVQDMDHENMFWYRQDPGLGLRLIYFSYDVKMKEKGDIPEGYSVSREKKERFSLILESASTNQTSMYLCASSLTGTGGAGVDFGAGTRLSVL.

This clonotype was observed many times. CDR3 coding DNA: TGTGCCAGCAGTGAACGCGGGAGGGTTAACACCGGGGAGCTGTTTTTT. It yields the protein CASSERGRVNTGELFF. The rearrangement links TRBV6-1 to TRBJ2-2; 9 nucleotides agree with TRBD2. V lost 2 bases, J lost 2 bases, and 3 bases stayed unmatched. The germline CDR1 and CDR2 sequences are MNHNS and SASEGT. The CDR3 has 16 residues.

The V and J genes are TRBV6-1 and TRBJ2-1; possibly TRBD2 for D (5 bases). This CDR3 comprises 14 residues. CDR1 MNHNS and CDR2 SASEGT come from the germline V gene. V lost 2 bases to trimming and J lost 4 bases, with 9 bases between them. The CDR3 loop is CASSELGKYNEQFF. The CDR3 DNA follows: TGTGCCAGCAGTGAACTCGGGAAGTACAATGAGCAGTTCTTC.

This clonotype was seen at least ten times. The CDR3 DNA sequence: TGTGCCAGCAGTTCCGGGACTGCCTCTCTGTCCTACGAGCAGTACTTC. Amino acids: CASSSGTASLSYEQYF. The chain uses TRBV28 and TRBJ2-7; perhaps TRBD2 as D (6 bases). CDR1 is MDHEN, CDR2 SYDVKM, per germline. The V gene lost 4 bases and the J gene lost 1 base, with 17 bases spanning the gap. The CDR3 totals 16 residues. The complete variable domain, with remaining parts taken from reference TRBV28 and TRBJ2-7, reads DVKVTQSSRYLVKRTGEKVFLECVQDMDHENMFWYRQDPGLGLRLIYFSYDVKMKEKGDIPEGYSVSREKKERFSLILESASTNQTSMYLCASSSGTASLSYEQYFGPGTRLTVT.

This clonotype was found many times. The chain employs TRBV19 and TRBJ1-2; no clear D gene. Germline CDR1 and CDR2: LNHDA and SQIVND (reference sequence). The length of the CDR3 is 15 residues. The germline V and J ends were trimmed by 1 base and 4 bases, with 13 bases remaining between them. The CDR3 loop is CASSIARAGSYGYTF. DNA of the CDR3: TGTGCCAGTAGTATAGCCCGTGCAGGCTCCTATGGCTACACCTTC.

This clonotype appeared many times. The V gene is TRBV12-3 or TRBV12-4, the J gene TRBJ1-4, with D possibly being TRBD1 (6 bases). The CDR3 length is 15 residues. The V end lost 6 bases, the J end lost 8 bases, and 19 bases lay between the germline ends. The CDR3 protein is CASRTTGLAGEKLFF. CDR3 coding DNA: TGTGCCAGCAGGACGACAGGCCTCGCAGGGGAAAAACTGTTTTTT.

In this sample, this clonotype turned up many times. The V call is TRBV7-3, the J call TRBJ2-3, with D perhaps TRBD1 (6 bases). CDR3 length equals 15 residues. V lost 5 bases to trimming and J lost 2 bases, with 14 bases between them. Per germline, CDR1 SGHTA and CDR2 FQGTGA. The CDR3 sequence: CASSDDRYYTDTQYF. The CDR3 coding sequence is TGTGCCAGCAGCGACGACAGGTATTACACAGATACGCAGTATTTT.

The chain uses TRBV29-1 and TRBJ1-1, with no clear D. Trimming took 0 bases from V and 4 from J, leaving 12 bases between them. Germline CDR1 reads SQVTM; CDR2 reads ANQGSEA. The CDR3 contains 14 residues. CDR3 DNA sequence: TGCAGCGTTGAAGAATTTGCGTGGTCCACTGAAGCTTTCTTT. Amino acids: CSVEEFAWSTEAFF. Full variable domain (remainder filled in from reference TRBV29-1 and TRBJ1-1): SAVISQKPSRDICQRGTSLTIQCQVDSQVTMMFWYRQQPGQSLTLIATANQGSEATYESGFVIDKFPISRPNLTFSTLTVSNMSPEDSSIYLCSVEEFAWSTEAFFGQGTRLTVV.

This clonotype was recorded at least ten times. The rearrangement joins TRBV20-1 to TRBJ2-5, with D perhaps given as TRBD1 or TRBD2 (5 bases each). Trimming removed 5 bases from V and 4 bases from J, with 11 bases in between. Germline V gives CDR1 DFQATT, CDR2 SNEGSKA (reference sequence). The CDR3 is 12 residues long. The CDR3 protein is CSAWDRGETQYF. The DNA for the CDR3 is TGCAGTGCTTGGGACCGTGGAGAGACCCAGTACTTC.

This clonotype has at least ten counts. The chain employs TRBV30 and TRBJ2-1, with D hard to call. The germline CDR1 and CDR2 sequences are GTSNPN and SVGIG (reference sequence). Between the trimmed V and J ends, which lost 2 bases and 4 bases, there was a span of 15 bases. This CDR3 spans 15 amino acids. The CDR3 DNA reads as TGTGCCTGGAGTCGGACGAACGCAAAATACAATGAGCAGTTCTTC. Translation: CAWSRTNAKYNEQFF.

The sample holds many counts of this clonotype. The chain carries TRBV12-3 or TRBV12-4 and TRBJ2-5; D not resolved. CDR3 size: 15 residues. The V and J ends lost 1 base and 3 bases respectively, with 12 bases between them. CDR3 coding DNA: TGTGCCAGCAGTTTAGGAGCTGGGCTAGAAGAGACCCAGTACTTC. This codes for CASSLGAGLEETQYF.

In this sample, this clonotype turned up many times. This rearrangement joins TRBV7-9 to TRBJ2-5; 8 bases match TRBD1. Germline loops: CDR1 SEHNR, CDR2 FQNEAQ (reference sequence). The CDR3 is 14 residues long. The junction had 8 bases not matched to a gene; V was cut back by 5 bases and J by 6 bases. CDR3: CASSTDRGKKTQYF. As DNA, the CDR3 is TGTGCCAGCAGCACAGACAGGGGTAAGAAGACCCAGTACTTC.

This rearrangement joins TRBV20-1 to TRBJ2-7; 12 positions agree with TRBD2. Germline CDR1 DFQATT, CDR2 SNEGSKA (reference sequence). This CDR3 comprises 15 residues. J gave up 2 bases and V 5 bases, and 7 bases lay outside the gene matches. In DNA form, the CDR3 reads TGCAGTGCTCAAGGACTAGCGGGACACCCCTACGAGCAGTACTTC. It translates to CSAQGLAGHPYEQYF.

Worth noting for this clonotype: One base separates it from a far larger clone, so it is likely a read error. The rearrangement uses TRBV30 and TRBJ2-5; 14 bases align to TRBD2. The J call may be wrong; the DNA end is better matched by TRBJ2-1. The CDR3 loop spans 15 amino acids. In germline, CDR1 is GTSNPN, CDR2 SVGIG (reference sequence). CDR3 protein: CAWQGLAGVPNEQFF. Here the CDR3 DNA reads TGTGCCTGGCAGGGACTAGCGGGAGTTCCCAATGAGCAGTTCTTC.

This clonotype was observed a handful of times. V gene TRBV5-6 combines with J gene TRBJ2-7; D gene uncertain. V gave up 4 bases and J gave up 2 bases, with 16 bases separating them. CDR3 length equals 15 residues. Germline CDR1 is SGHDT and CDR2 is YYEEEE. CDR3 DNA sequence: TGTGCCAGCAGCGTCCTACTAAGCGCCGCCTACGAGCAGTACTTC. It is translated as CASSVLLSAAYEQYF.

CDR3 loop: CSARSNLGTSGTGTDTQYF. The CDR3 DNA sequence: TGCAGTGCTAGAAGCAACTTAGGGACTAGCGGGACGGGGACAGATACGCAGTATTTT. The chain joins TRBV20-1 to TRBJ2-3; TRBD2 aligns across 13 bases. The CDR3 is 19 amino acids. V trimming: 2 bases; J trimming: 3 bases; junction bases outside the gene matches: 14. CDR1 is DFQATT, CDR2 SNEGSKA, per germline (reference sequence).